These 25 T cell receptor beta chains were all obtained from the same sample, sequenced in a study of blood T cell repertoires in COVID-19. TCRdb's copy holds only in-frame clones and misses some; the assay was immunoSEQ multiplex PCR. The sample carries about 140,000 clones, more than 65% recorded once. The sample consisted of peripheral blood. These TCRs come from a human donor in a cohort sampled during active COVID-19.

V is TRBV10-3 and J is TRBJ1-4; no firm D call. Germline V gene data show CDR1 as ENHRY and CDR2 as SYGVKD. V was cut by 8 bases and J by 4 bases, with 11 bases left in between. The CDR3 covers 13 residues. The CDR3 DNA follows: TGTGCCATCCGCCAGGATTTTAATGAAAAACTGTTTTTT. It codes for CAIRQDFNEKLFF.

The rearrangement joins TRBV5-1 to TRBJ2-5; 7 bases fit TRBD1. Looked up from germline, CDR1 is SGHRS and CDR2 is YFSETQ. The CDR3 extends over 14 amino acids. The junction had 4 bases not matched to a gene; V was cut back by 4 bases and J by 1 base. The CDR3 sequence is CASSPGQVQETQYF. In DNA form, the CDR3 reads TGCGCCAGCAGCCCCGGACAGGTCCAAGAGACCCAGTACTTC.

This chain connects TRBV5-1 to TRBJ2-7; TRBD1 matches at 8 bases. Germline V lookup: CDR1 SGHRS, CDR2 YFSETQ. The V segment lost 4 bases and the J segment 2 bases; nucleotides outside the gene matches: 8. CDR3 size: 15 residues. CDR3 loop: CASSAGQGSTYEQYF. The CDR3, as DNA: TGCGCCAGCAGCGCAGGACAGGGTAGCACCTACGAGCAGTACTTC.

The CDR3 nucleotides read TGTGCCAGCTCACCGGCGAGCGGCGGGGAGACCCAGTACTTC. Its protein product is CASSPASGGETQYF. The chain is built from TRBV18 and TRBJ2-5, with D possibly being TRBD2 (5 bases). This CDR3 has 14 amino acids. CDR1 and CDR2 (germline): KGHSH, LQKENI. The V end was cut by 3 bases, the J end by 5 bases, with 13 bases between.

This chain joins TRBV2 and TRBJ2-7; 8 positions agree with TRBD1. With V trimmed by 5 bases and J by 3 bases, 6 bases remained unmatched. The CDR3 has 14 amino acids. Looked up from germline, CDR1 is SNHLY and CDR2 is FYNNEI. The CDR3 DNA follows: TGTGCCAGCAGTCCGGACAGGGAGAGCTACGAGCAGTACTTC. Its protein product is CASSPDRESYEQYF. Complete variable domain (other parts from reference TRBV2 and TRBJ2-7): EPEVTQTPSHQVTQMGQEVILRCVPISNHLYFYWYRQILGQKVEFLVSFYNNEISEKSEIFDDQFSVERPDGSNFTLKIRSTKLEDSAMYFCASSPDRESYEQYFGPGTRLTVT.

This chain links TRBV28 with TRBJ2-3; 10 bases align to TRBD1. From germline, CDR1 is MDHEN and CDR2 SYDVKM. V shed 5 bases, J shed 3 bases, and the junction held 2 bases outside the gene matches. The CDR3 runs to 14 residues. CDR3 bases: TGTGCCAGCAGTCGGGGACAGGGGACAGATACGCAGTATTTT. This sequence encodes CASSRGQGTDTQYF.

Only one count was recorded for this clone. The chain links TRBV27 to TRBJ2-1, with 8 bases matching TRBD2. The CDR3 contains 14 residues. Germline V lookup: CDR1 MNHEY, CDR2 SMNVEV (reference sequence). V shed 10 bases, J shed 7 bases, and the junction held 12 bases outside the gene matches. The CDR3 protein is CAIGGGGRGNEQFF. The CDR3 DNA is TGTGCCATCGGGGGCGGGGGGCGCGGGAATGAGCAGTTCTTC.

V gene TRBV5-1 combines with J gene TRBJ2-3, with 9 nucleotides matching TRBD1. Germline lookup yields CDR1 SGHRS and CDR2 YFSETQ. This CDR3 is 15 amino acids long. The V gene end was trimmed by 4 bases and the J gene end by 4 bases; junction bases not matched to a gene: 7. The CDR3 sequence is CASSTGDRVADTQYF. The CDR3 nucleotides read TGCGCCAGCAGCACGGGGGACAGGGTTGCAGATACGCAGTATTTT. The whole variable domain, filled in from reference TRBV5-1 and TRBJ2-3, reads KAGVTQTPRYLIKTRGQQVTLSCSPISGHRSVSWYQQTPGQGLQFLFEYFSETQRNKGNFPGRFSGRQFSNSRSEMNVSTLELGDSALYLCASSTGDRVADTQYFGPGTRLTVL.

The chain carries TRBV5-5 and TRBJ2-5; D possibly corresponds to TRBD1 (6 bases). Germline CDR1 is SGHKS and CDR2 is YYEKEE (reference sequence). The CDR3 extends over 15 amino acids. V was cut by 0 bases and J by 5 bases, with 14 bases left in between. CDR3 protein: CASSLGNQGKETQYF. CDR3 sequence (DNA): TGTGCCAGCAGCTTGGGAAACCAGGGGAAGGAGACCCAGTACTTC.

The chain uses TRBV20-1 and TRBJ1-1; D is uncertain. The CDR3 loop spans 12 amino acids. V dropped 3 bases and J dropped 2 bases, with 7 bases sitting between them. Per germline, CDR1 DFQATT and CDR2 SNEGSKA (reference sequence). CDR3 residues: CSASSVNTEAFF. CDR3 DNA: TGCAGTGCTAGTTCCGTAAACACTGAAGCTTTCTTT.

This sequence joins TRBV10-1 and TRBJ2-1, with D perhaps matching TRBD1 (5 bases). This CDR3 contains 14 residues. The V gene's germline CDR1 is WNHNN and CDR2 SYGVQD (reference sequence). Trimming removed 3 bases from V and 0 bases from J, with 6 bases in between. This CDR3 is CASSERGSYNEQFF. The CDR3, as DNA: TGCGCCAGCAGTGAAAGGGGCTCCTACAATGAGCAGTTCTTC.

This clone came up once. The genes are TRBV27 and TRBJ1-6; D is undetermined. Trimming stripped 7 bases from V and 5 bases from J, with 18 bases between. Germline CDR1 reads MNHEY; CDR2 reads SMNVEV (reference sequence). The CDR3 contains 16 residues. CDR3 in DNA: TGTGCCAGCAAAACGTCCCAGGCACGCCATAATTCACCCCTCCACTTT. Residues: CASKTSQARHNSPLHF.

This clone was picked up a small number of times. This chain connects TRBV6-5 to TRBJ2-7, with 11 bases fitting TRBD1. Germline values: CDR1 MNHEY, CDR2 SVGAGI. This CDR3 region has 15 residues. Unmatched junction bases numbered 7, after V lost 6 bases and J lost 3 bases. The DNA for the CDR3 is TGTGCCAGCAGAGGAGTGGGGACAGGGGGCTACGAGCAGTACTTC. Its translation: CASRGVGTGGYEQYF.

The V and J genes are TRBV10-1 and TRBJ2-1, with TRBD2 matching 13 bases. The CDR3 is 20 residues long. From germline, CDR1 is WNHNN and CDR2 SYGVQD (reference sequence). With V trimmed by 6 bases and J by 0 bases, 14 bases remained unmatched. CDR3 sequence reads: CASSPRQGLAGLSSYNEQFF. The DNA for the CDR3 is TGCGCCAGCAGCCCGCGACAGGGACTAGCGGGGCTCAGCTCCTACAATGAGCAGTTCTTC.

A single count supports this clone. The CDR3 here is CASSQSPGEIGKPQHF. The CDR3 nucleotides are TGCGCCAGCAGCCAGTCCCCGGGGGAGATCGGGAAGCCCCAGCATTTT. The chain carries TRBV4-1 and TRBJ1-5; possible D gene TRBD1, 5 bases. V was clipped by 3 bases and J by 8 bases, with 20 bases between them. The CDR3 is made up of 16 amino acids. The germline CDR1 and CDR2 sequences are MGHRA and YSYEKL.

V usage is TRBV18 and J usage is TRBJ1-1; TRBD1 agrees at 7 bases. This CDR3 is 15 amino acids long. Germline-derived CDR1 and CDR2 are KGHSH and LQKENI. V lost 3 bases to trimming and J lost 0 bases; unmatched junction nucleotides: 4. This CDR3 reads CASSPLGTVNTEAFF. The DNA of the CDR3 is TGTGCCAGCTCACCTCTGGGGACAGTGAACACTGAAGCTTTCTTT.

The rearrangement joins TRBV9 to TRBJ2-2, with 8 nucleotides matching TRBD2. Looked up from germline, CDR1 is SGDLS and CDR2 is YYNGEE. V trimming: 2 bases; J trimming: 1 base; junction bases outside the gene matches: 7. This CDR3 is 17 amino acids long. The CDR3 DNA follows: TGTGCCAGCAGCGTCTTATCCGGGGGGGAGAACACCGGGGAGCTGTTTTTT. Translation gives CASSVLSGGENTGELFF.

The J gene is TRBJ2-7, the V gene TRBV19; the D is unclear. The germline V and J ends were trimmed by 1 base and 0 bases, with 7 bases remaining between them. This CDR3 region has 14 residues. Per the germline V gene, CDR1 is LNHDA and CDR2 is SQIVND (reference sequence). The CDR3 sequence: CASSIVSSSYEQYF. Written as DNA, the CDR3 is TGTGCCAGTAGTATAGTTTCCAGCTCCTACGAGCAGTACTTC.

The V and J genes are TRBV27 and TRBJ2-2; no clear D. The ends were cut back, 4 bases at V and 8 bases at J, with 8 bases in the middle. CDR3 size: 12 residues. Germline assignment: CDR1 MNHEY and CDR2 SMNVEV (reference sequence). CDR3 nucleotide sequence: TGTGCCAGCAGTTCATCGAGAGGGGAGCTGTTTTTT. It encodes CASSSSRGELFF.

The CDR3: CASSQTRTGNTEAFF. CDR3 bases: TGTGCCAGCAGCCAAACTCGGACAGGGAACACTGAAGCTTTCTTT. The chain uses TRBV5-4 and TRBJ1-1; 7 nucleotides match TRBD1. The CDR3 extends over 15 amino acids. V shed 4 bases, J shed 1 base, and the junction held 7 bases outside the gene matches. Looked up from germline, CDR1 is SGHNT and CDR2 is YYREEE (reference sequence).

The CDR3 coding sequence is TGTGCCAGCAGCGTACTAGCGGGGGATGGAGCGCAGTTCTTC. Its protein is CASSVLAGDGAQFF. This rearrangement joins TRBV9 to TRBJ2-1; 10 bases line up with TRBD2. V dropped 1 base and J dropped 12; count of bases not matched to a gene: 7. Looked up from germline, CDR1 is SGDLS and CDR2 is YYNGEE. The CDR3 has 14 residues.

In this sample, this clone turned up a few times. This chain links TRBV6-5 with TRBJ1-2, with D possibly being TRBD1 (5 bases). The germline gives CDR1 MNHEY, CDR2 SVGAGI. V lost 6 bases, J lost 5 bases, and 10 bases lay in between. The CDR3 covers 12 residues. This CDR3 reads CASRAQAYGYTF. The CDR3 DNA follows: TGTGCCAGCAGAGCACAGGCGTATGGCTACACCTTC.

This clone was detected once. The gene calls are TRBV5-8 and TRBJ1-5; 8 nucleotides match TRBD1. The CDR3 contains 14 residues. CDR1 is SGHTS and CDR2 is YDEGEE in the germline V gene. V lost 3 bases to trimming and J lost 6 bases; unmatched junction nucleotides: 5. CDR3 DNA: TGTGCCAGCAGCTCAAGACAGGGGAGTCAGCCCCAGCATTTT. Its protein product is CASSSRQGSQPQHF.

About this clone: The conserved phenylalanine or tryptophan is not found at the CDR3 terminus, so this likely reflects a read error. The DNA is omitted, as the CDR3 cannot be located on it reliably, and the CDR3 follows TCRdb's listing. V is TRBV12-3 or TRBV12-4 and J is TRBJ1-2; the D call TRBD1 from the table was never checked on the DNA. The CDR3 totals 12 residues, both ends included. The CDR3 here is CASTPPRDRGKD.

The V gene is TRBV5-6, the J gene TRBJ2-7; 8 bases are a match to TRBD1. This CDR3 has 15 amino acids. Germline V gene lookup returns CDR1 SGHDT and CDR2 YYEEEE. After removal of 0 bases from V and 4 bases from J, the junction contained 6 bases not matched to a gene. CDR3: CASSLGRGLSYEQYF. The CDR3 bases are TGTGCCAGCAGCTTGGGCAGGGGGCTTTCATACGAGCAGTACTTC. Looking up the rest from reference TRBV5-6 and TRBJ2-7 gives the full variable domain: DAGVTQSPTHLIKTRGQQVTLRCSPKSGHDTVSWYQQALGQGPQFIFQYYEEEERQRGNFPDRFSGHQFPNYSSELNVNALLLGDSALYLCASSLGRGLSYEQYFGPGTRLTVT.